Given below is one T cell receptor (beta chain) in context. The source of the sample is a study of blood T cell repertoires in COVID-19. Study information: The analysed material was cDNA or gDNA that came from T cells, B-cell-depleted T cells, or PBMCs.

Germline V gene sequence: CDR1 DFQATT, CDR2 SNEGSKA (reference sequence). Trimming stripped 3 bases from V and 2 bases from J, with 18 bases between. The CDR3 spans 16 residues. Original methodology: From reference gene primer amplification, estimates of nucleated cell counts were derived. Only in-frame clones appear in the TCRdb table, and some are missing; sequencing was by immunoSEQ multiplex PCR. The DNA was the basis for D and trimming; V, J and clone size are from that table. Here the sample spans approximately 140,000 clones, 80% to 90% being singletons. V usage is TRBV20-1 and J usage is TRBJ2-3, with D tentatively TRBD2 (6 bases). This sequence originates from a woman aged 60-75 years with COVID-19, enrolled during active disease. The sequenced material came from peripheral blood. The DNA of the CDR3 is TGCAGTGCTAGTCAATCCGCTAGCGAAGCCACAGATACGCAGTATTTT. Encoded protein: CSASQSASEATDTQYF.